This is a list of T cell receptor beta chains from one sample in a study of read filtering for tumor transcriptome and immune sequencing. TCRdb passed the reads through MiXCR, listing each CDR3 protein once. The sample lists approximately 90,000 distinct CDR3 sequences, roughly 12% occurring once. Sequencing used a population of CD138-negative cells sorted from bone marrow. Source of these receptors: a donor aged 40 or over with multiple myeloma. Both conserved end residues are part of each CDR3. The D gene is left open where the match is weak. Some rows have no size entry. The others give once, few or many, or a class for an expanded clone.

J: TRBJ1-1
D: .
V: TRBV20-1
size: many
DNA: TGCAGTGCTAGAGTTGGAGGGCGGGATACTGAAGCTTTCTTT
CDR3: CSARVGGRDTEAFF

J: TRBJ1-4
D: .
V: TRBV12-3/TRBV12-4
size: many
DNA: TGTGCCAGCAGTTTAGCGTCTCGAAAACTGTTTTTT
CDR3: CASSLASRKLFF

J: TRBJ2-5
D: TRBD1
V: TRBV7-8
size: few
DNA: TGTGCCAGCAGCTTAGGGAGGTCGACAGGGGGTTGGGAGACCCAGTACTTC
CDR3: CASSLGRSTGGWETQYF

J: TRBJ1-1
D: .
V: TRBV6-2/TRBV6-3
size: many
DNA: TGTGCCAGCAGTTCCGGAGCCGGTGGATCTGAAGCTTTCTTT
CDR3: CASSSGAGGSEAFF

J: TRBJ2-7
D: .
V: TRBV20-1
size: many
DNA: TGCAGTGCTAGAGCCCTCCGAACGACAGTAGACGAGCAGTACTTC
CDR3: CSARALRTTVDEQYF

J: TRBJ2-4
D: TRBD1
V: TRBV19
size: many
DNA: TGTGCCAGTAGTATCCGGGACAGGAAAAACATTCAGTACTTC
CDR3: CASSIRDRKNIQYF

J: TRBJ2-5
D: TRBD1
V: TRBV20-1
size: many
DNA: TGCAGTGCACCGGGACAGACGGAGACCCAGTACTTC
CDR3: CSAPGQTETQYF

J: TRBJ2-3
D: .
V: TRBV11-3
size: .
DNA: TGTGCCAGCAGCCCCCAGGGGCCAGGAGATACGCAGTATTTT
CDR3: CASSPQGPGDTQYF

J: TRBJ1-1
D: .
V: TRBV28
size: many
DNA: TGTGCCAGCAGCACCTCCGGGACGGTGAACACTGAAGCTTTCTTT
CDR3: CASSTSGTVNTEAFF

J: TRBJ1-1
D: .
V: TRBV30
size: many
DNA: TGTGCCTGGAGTGTAATTGGGAGGAGGTTCACTGAAGCTTTCTTT
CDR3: CAWSVIGRRFTEAFF

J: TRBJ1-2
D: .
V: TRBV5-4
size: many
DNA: TGTGCCAGCAGCCAGACAGGACTCTATGGCTACACCTTC
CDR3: CASSQTGLYGYTF

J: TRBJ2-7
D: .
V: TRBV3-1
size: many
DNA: TGTGCCAGCAGCCAAGATCGGGGCAGGAGCGCCTACGAGCAGTACTTC
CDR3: CASSQDRGRSAYEQYF

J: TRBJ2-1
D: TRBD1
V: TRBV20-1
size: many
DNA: TGCAGCAGCCGGCCGGGACAGGGTTCCTACAATGAGCAGTTCTTC
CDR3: CSSRPGQGSYNEQFF

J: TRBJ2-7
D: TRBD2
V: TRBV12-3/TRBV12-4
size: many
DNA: TGTGCCAGCAGTTACGGACTAGCGGGAACCTACGAGCAGTACTTC
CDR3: CASSYGLAGTYEQYF

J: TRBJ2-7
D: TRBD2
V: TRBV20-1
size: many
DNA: TGCAGTGCTACCGAATGGGGGACTAGCGGGTCCTACGAGCAGTACTTC
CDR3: CSATEWGTSGSYEQYF

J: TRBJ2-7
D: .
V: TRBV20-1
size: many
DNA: TGCAGTGCTAGGGCCCCCGGCGAGCAGTACTTC
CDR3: CSARAPGEQYF

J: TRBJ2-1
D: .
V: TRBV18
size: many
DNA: TGTGCCAGCTCAAAGGGAGATCGTGAGCAGTTCTTC
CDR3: CASSKGDREQFF

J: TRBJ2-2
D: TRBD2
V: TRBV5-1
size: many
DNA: TGCGCCAGCAGCTTTTTGGCGGGAGGTAACACCGGGGAGCTGTTTTTT
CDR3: CASSFLAGGNTGELFF

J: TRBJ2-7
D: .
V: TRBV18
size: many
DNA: TGTGCCAGCTCACCACCCGACTGGGTCTACGAGCAGTACTTC
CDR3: CASSPPDWVYEQYF

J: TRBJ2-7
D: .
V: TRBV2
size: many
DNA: TGTGCCAGCAGGACAGTTACCTACGAGCAGTACTTC
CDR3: CASRTVTYEQYF

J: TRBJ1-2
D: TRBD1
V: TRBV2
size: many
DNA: TGTGCCAGCAGTGAAAGACAGGGAATCAACTATGGCTACACCTTC
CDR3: CASSERQGINYGYTF

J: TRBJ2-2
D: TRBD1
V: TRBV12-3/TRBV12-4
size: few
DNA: TGTGCCAGCACCATCACAGGGGACACCGGGGAGCTGTTTTTT
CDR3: CASTITGDTGELFF

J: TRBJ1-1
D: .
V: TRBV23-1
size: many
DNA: TGCGCCAGCAGTCAAAAAGGTGGGCAGGGTGATACTGAAGCTTTCTTT
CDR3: CASSQKGGQGDTEAFF

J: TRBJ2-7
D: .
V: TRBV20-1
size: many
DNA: TGCAGTGCCTCCGGGCAGGAGTATAGCTACGAGCAGTACTTC
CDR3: CSASGQEYSYEQYF

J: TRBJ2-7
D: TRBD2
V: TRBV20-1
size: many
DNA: TGCAGTGCTAGAGATGAACTAGCGGGAGCCGGGGAGCAGTACTTC
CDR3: CSARDELAGAGEQYF

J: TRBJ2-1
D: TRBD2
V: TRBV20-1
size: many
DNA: TGCAGTGCTAGCGGGAGGTCCTCAAATTACAATGAGCAGTTCTTC
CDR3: CSASGRSSNYNEQFF

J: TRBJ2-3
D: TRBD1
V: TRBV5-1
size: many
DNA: TGCGCCAGCAGCTTGGGAGCGGGACAGGGCCTCAATACGCAGTATTTT
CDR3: CASSLGAGQGLNTQYF

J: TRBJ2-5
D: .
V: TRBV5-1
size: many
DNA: TGTGCCAGCAGCTTAGGAGTCCAAGAGACCCAGTACTTC
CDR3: CASSLGVQETQYF

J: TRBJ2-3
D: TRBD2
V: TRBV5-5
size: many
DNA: TGTGCCAGCAGCCCCCCGGGAAGCGGGAGGGCAGATACGCAGTATTTT
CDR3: CASSPPGSGRADTQYF

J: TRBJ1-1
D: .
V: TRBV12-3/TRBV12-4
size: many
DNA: TGTGCCAGCAGTTCGGGGTGGACTGAAGCTTTCTTT
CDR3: CASSSGWTEAFF

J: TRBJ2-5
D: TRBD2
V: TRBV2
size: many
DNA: TGTGCCAGCACCGGGACTAGCGGGGCCCAAGAGACCCAGTACTTC
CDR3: CASTGTSGAQETQYF

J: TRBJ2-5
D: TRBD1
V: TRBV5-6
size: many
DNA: TGTGCCAGCAGCTTGAGGACAGGGCTGGGGGAGACCCAGTACTTC
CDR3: CASSLRTGLGETQYF

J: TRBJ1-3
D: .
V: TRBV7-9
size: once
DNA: TGTGCCAGCAGCTTAACGACAGGAGCTGGAAACACCATATATTTT
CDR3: CASSLTTGAGNTIYF

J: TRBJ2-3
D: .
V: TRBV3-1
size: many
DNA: TGTGCCAGCAGCACCACAGGGTTTTCCTCGGATACGCAGTATTTT
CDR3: CASSTTGFSSDTQYF